This T cell receptor beta chain was documented in a study of T-cell reconstitution after alpha-beta-depleted transplantation in children. Unique molecular identifiers tagged the TCRbeta library. TCRdb recomputed calls from the PCR reads with MiXCR, one row per CDR3 protein. The sample includes 100,000 to 120,000 distinct CDR3 sequences, 10% to 13% seen only once; the top ten take less than 10%. This clonotype was found many times. Germline V gene sequence: CDR1 SGHTA, CDR2 FQGNSA. Trimming cost V 2 bases and J 5 bases, with 7 bases left between them. There are 13 residues in the CDR3. The specimen was PBMCs from the stem cell graft donor, collected from the stem cell graft. The clonotype originates from a human donor who donated a stem cell graft to a child with acute lymphoblastic leukemia. The chain recombines TRBV7-2 with TRBJ2-1; D is uncertain. The CDR3 reads CASSLRGDNEQFF. DNA of the CDR3: TGTGCCAGCAGCTTACGTGGAGACAATGAGCAGTTCTTC.